The 31 T cell receptor beta chains given below trace back to one sample, sequenced in a study of CD8 T cells in Susac syndrome (dated 2019 in TCRdb). The library was made by the immunoSEQ multiplex PCR assay. RNA was extracted using the RNeasy kit, and about 0.45 to 1 microgram was reverse transcribed with random hexamers. TCRdb trimmed public reads at Q25 via fastp, called clones via MiXCR and kept in-frame beta chains. Duplicate CDR3 protein sequences are folded into a single record with the most common DNA and genes. The sample has 100,000 to 150,000 distinct CDR3 sequences on record, about 93% of them singletons. The ten largest clones take up over 0.2% of the sample. Sequenced: CD8+ T cells from PBMCs. The receptors stem from a human donor with Susac syndrome.

The V gene is TRBV14, the J gene TRBJ2-5, with D possibly being TRBD2 (6 bases). Germline CDR1 is SGHDN and CDR2 is FVKESK. This CDR3 contains 17 residues. V gave up 0 bases and J gave up 0 bases, with 14 bases separating them. The CDR3 here is CASSQDPVAGNQETQYF. In DNA form, the CDR3 reads TGTGCCAGCAGCCAAGACCCCGTTGCGGGGAACCAAGAGACCCAGTACTTC.

The J gene is TRBJ1-4, the V gene TRBV21-1. TRBV21-1 is a documented pseudogene. This CDR3 contains 12 residues. CDR3 loop: CASSKDSEGLFF. In DNA form, the CDR3 reads TGTGCCAGCAGCAAAGACAGTGAGGGACTGTTTTTT.

The genes are TRBV13 and TRBJ2-5; 7 positions match TRBD2. J was trimmed by 4 bases and V by 7 bases; bases with no gene match: 6. The CDR3 is 13 amino acids. Germline lookup yields CDR1 PRHDT and CDR2 FYEKMQ (reference sequence). The CDR3: CASNNGGIETQYF. The CDR3 DNA reads TGTGCCAGCAATAACGGGGGGATAGAGACCCAGTACTTC.

The V gene is TRBV30, the J gene TRBJ1-5; unclear D gene. Germline values: CDR1 GTSNPN, CDR2 SVGIG (reference sequence). The CDR3 runs 13 residues. V dropped 3 bases and J dropped 5 bases, with 11 bases sitting between them. The CDR3 spells CAWRSDGDQPQHF. The DNA of the CDR3 is TGTGCCTGGAGGTCTGACGGGGATCAGCCCCAGCATTTT.

V gene TRBV5-1 combines with J gene TRBJ2-1; 7 bases are a match to TRBD2. Germline CDR1 reads SGHRS; CDR2 reads YFSETQ. The CDR3 length is 18 residues. With V trimmed by 0 bases and J by 4 bases, 13 bases remained unmatched. The CDR3 sequence: CASSLEGSGGGVYNEQFF. CDR3 sequence (DNA): TGCGCCAGCAGCTTGGAAGGTAGCGGTGGGGGGGTATACAATGAGCAGTTCTTC.

The chain uses TRBV11-2 and TRBJ2-3, with D possibly matching TRBD2 (5 bases). Germline values: CDR1 SGHAT, CDR2 FQNNGV. The germline V and J ends were trimmed by 0 bases and 0 bases, with 7 bases remaining between them. This CDR3 is built from 15 residues. The CDR3 DNA reads TGTGCCAGCAGCTTAGAGAGGGCTAGCACAGATACGCAGTATTTT. As protein: CASSLERASTDTQYF.

This chain uses TRBV27 with TRBJ2-7; no clear D. Germline lookup yields CDR1 MNHEY and CDR2 SMNVEV (reference sequence). The CDR3 contains 14 residues. V lost 3 bases to trimming and J lost 2 bases, with 11 bases between them. This CDR3 is CASSLSTSTYEQYF. CDR3 bases: TGTGCCAGCAGTTTGTCGACATCCACCTACGAGCAGTACTTC.

The CDR3 is CASSYSGQSSSYEQYF. In nucleotides, the CDR3 is TGTGCCAGCAGTTACTCGGGACAGAGCAGCTCCTACGAGCAGTACTTC. This rearrangement joins TRBV6-5 to TRBJ2-7, with 7 bases that match TRBD1. The length of the CDR3 is 16 residues. The germline V gene encodes CDR1 MNHEY and CDR2 SVGAGI. V was clipped by 0 bases and J by 0 bases; unmatched bases: 5.

The chain combines TRBV5-6 with TRBJ1-5, with 7 bases fitting TRBD1. CDR3 length: 16 residues. CDR1 is SGHDT and CDR2 is YYEEEE in the germline V gene. V was clipped by 0 bases and J by 1 base; unmatched bases: 4. For the CDR3, the DNA is TGTGCCAGCAGCTTGGGCAGGGGGGGGAGCAATCAGCCCCAGCATTTT. The encoded protein is CASSLGRGGSNQPQHF. Complete variable domain (other parts from reference TRBV5-6 and TRBJ1-5): DAGVTQSPTHLIKTRGQQVTLRCSPKSGHDTVSWYQQALGQGPQFIFQYYEEEERQRGNFPDRFSGHQFPNYSSELNVNALLLGDSALYLCASSLGRGGSNQPQHFGDGTRLSIL.

The chain carries TRBV20-1 and TRBJ2-5, with D perhaps matching TRBD2 (5 bases). V lost 0 bases and J lost 5, with 16 bases in between. This CDR3 contains 15 residues. Germline CDR1 reads DFQATT; CDR2 reads SNEGSKA (reference sequence). CDR3 sequence: CSARDPGIITETQYF. CDR3 nucleotide sequence: TGCAGTGCTAGAGATCCGGGAATCATAACGGAGACCCAGTACTTC.

The chain uses TRBV30 and TRBJ2-1, with a weak D call TRBD2 (5 bases). The CDR3 consists of 11 residues. V dropped 3 bases and J dropped 10 bases, with 10 bases sitting between them. Germline lookup yields CDR1 GTSNPN and CDR2 SVGIG (reference sequence). The CDR3 reads CAWSPGVEQFF. DNA for the CDR3: TGTGCCTGGAGCCCCGGGGTAGAGCAGTTCTTC.

The chain is built from TRBV29-1 and TRBJ1-2, with a possible D match to TRBD1 (5 bases). Trimming left V 2 bases short and J 2 bases short, with 9 bases between. CDR1 and CDR2 (germline): SQVTM, ANQGSEA. The CDR3 has 13 residues. The CDR3 region is CSVESGANYGYTF. The CDR3 DNA is TGCAGCGTTGAATCTGGGGCAAACTATGGCTACACCTTC.

J is TRBJ1-1 and V is TRBV28, with no clear D. V was clipped by 5 bases and J by 4 bases, with 14 bases between them. The V gene's germline CDR1 is MDHEN and CDR2 SYDVKM. The CDR3 extends over 14 amino acids. Written as DNA, the CDR3 is TGTGCCAGCAGTGAGACGGATTTGGGCACTGAAGCTTTCTTT. Translating it yields CASSETDLGTEAFF.

CDR3 amino acids: CASSPGRVGYF. As DNA, the CDR3 is TGTGCCAGCAGCCCAGGACGGGTAGGGTACTTC. The J gene is TRBJ2-7, the V gene TRBV14; D is unresolved. Per germline, CDR1 SGHDN and CDR2 FVKESK. There are 11 residues in the CDR3. V shed 4 bases and J shed 12 bases, with 13 bases lying between them. Based on the CDR3 plus reference TRBV14 and TRBJ2-7, the full variable domain is EAGVTQFPSHSVIEKGQTVTLRCDPISGHDNLYWYRRVMGKEIKFLLHFVKESKQDESGMPNNRFLAERTGGTYSTLKVQPAELEDSGVYFCASSPGRVGYFGPGTRLTVT.

The V call is TRBV2, the J call TRBJ2-3; no firm D call. The CDR3 is 14 residues long. V dropped 3 bases and J dropped 1 base, with 8 bases sitting between them. CDR1 is SNHLY and CDR2 is FYNNEI in the germline V gene. CDR3 region: CASSDSNRTDTQYF. In DNA form, the CDR3 reads TGTGCCAGCAGTGATTCGAACCGCACAGATACGCAGTATTTT.

This clonotype was observed a handful of times. V gene TRBV6-1 combines with J gene TRBJ2-5, with 9 positions matching TRBD2. J lost 2 bases, V lost 10 bases, and 11 bases had no gene match. Germline values: CDR1 MNHNS, CDR2 SASEGT. There are 15 residues in the CDR3. The CDR3 sequence is CATGLTSGDQETQYF. The CDR3 DNA sequence: TGTGCCACCGGATTGACTAGCGGCGATCAAGAGACCCAGTACTTC.

In this sample, this clonotype turned up once. The chain links TRBV12-3 or TRBV12-4 to TRBJ2-7; D call uncertain. V was trimmed by 9 bases and J by 2 bases, leaving 8 bases between them. The CDR3 is 11 amino acids. CDR3 coding DNA: TGTGCCAGGAGACGGACCTACGAGCAGTACTTC. Translated: CARRRTYEQYF.

The J gene is TRBJ2-7, the V gene TRBV5-6; TRBD2 matches at 15 bases. The CDR3 runs 18 residues. Germline V CDR1 and CDR2: SGHDT, YYEEEE. J gave up 6 bases and V 0 bases, and 10 bases lay outside the gene matches. CDR3 residues: CASSLDLGTSGRSLEQYF. CDR3 coding DNA: TGTGCCAGCAGCTTGGATCTTGGGACTAGCGGGAGGTCCCTCGAGCAGTACTTC.

The gene calls are TRBV20-1 and TRBJ2-3; D gene unclear. The CDR3 runs to 14 residues. V was clipped by 3 bases and J by 0 bases, with 10 bases between them. Germline V gene data show CDR1 as DFQATT and CDR2 as SNEGSKA (reference sequence). The DNA of the CDR3 is TGCAGTGCTAGGCCGGACCTGAGCACAGATACGCAGTATTTT. Amino acids: CSARPDLSTDTQYF.

The rearrangement uses TRBV13 and TRBJ2-3, with D possibly being TRBD2 (6 bases). V shed 6 bases and J shed 4 bases, with 14 bases lying between them. The CDR3 consists of 14 residues. CDR1 and CDR2 (germline): PRHDT, FYEKMQ (reference sequence). The CDR3 here is CASREGSSADTQYF. CDR3 DNA: TGTGCCAGCAGGGAGGGTAGTTCAGCAGATACGCAGTATTTT. The entire variable domain, with the rest obtained from reference TRBV13 and TRBJ2-3, is as follows: AAGVIQSPRHLIKEKRETATLKCYPIPRHDTVYWYQQGPGQDPQFLISFYEKMQSDKGSIPDRFSAQQFSDYHSELNMSSLELGDSALYFCASREGSSADTQYFGPGTRLTVL.

V and J are TRBV4-3 and TRBJ2-3; weak D call: TRBD1 (7 bases). The CDR3 runs 15 residues. V was trimmed by 3 bases and J by 2 bases, leaving 12 bases between them. CDR1 is LGHNA, CDR2 YSLEER, per germline. Here the CDR3 DNA reads TGCGCCAGCAGCCAGCGGGACAGCATCACAGATACGCAGTATTTT. Translation: CASSQRDSITDTQYF.

This clonotype was seen only a few times. The junction departs from germline at one end; a sequencing error may be responsible. The chain combines TRBV7-7 with TRBJ2-7; the D call may be TRBD1 or TRBD2 (5 bases each). CDR1 SSHAT and CDR2 FNYEAQ come from the germline V gene (reference sequence). The CDR3 covers 13 residues. The DNA of the CDR3 is TGTGCTAGCAGCCCCGGGACCTCCTACGAGCAGTACTTC. Protein product: CASSPGTSYEQYF.

CDR3: CASSEGLAGSSSTDTQYF. In DNA, the CDR3 is TGTGCCAGCAGTGAGGGGCTAGCGGGATCCAGTAGCACAGATACGCAGTATTTT. The gene calls are TRBV2 and TRBJ2-3; 9 bases line up with TRBD2. This CDR3 contains 18 residues. V dropped 3 bases and J dropped 0; count of bases not matched to a gene: 10. CDR1 SNHLY and CDR2 FYNNEI come from the germline V gene.

This clonotype has a single count. The chain joins TRBV11-2 to TRBJ1-1; 7 nucleotides match TRBD1. The CDR3 covers 14 residues. Trimming cost V 7 bases and J 0 bases; bases outside gene matches: 5. The germline V gene encodes CDR1 SGHAT and CDR2 FQNNGV. The CDR3 spells CASMSQGMNTEAFF. The DNA of the CDR3 is TGTGCCAGCATGTCACAGGGGATGAACACTGAAGCTTTCTTT.

This sequence joins TRBV12-3 or TRBV12-4 and TRBJ1-3; D gene unclear. The V and J ends lost 7 bases and 0 bases respectively, with 13 bases between them. The CDR3 covers 15 residues. The CDR3 loop reads CASIPTSSSGNTIYF. Written as DNA, the CDR3 is TGTGCCAGCATCCCGACTTCGAGCTCTGGAAACACCATATATTTT.

The V gene is TRBV19, the J gene TRBJ2-7; possible D gene TRBD1, 5 bases. The CDR3 totals 11 residues. Trimming stripped 3 bases from V and 7 bases from J, with 7 bases between. Germline V gives CDR1 LNHDA, CDR2 SQIVND (reference sequence). The CDR3 DNA follows: TGTGCCAGTAGTATGGGGCGTGAGCAGTACTTC. Protein sequence: CASSMGREQYF.

V gene TRBV20-1 combines with J gene TRBJ1-1; 8 bases fit TRBD1. The CDR3 loop spans 14 amino acids. From germline, CDR1 is DFQATT and CDR2 SNEGSKA (reference sequence). V gave up 2 bases and J gave up 3 bases; unmatched junction bases: 5. This CDR3 is CSARPEDRDTEAFF. The CDR3 DNA follows: TGCAGTGCTAGACCAGAGGACAGGGACACTGAAGCTTTCTTT.

The V call is TRBV7-9, the J call TRBJ2-3; 13 bases match TRBD2. This CDR3 is built from 16 residues. The germline V gene encodes CDR1 SEHNR and CDR2 FQNEAQ (reference sequence). V was pared by 4 bases and J by 3 bases, with 4 bases of the junction left unmatched. CDR3 protein: CASSSLLAGGTDTQYF. Written as DNA, the CDR3 is TGTGCCAGCAGCTCCCTACTAGCGGGAGGGACAGATACGCAGTATTTT.

This clonotype has a single count. The chain has TRBV2 and TRBJ2-7, with 12 bases that match TRBD2. Trimming cost V 2 bases and J 4 bases; bases outside gene matches: 3. The CDR3 totals 15 residues. Looked up from germline, CDR1 is SNHLY and CDR2 is FYNNEI. The CDR3 region is CASSESSGGVYEQYF. The CDR3 DNA reads TGTGCCAGCAGTGAATCTAGCGGGGGGGTTTACGAGCAGTACTTC.

The chain uses TRBV4-1 and TRBJ1-2, with D maybe TRBD1 (5 bases). The V gene lost 4 bases and the J gene lost 7 bases, with 19 bases spanning the gap. The CDR3 has 15 residues. CDR1 and CDR2 (germline): MGHRA, YSYEKL. The CDR3 DNA follows: TGCGCCAGCAGCCTGGGGGAACCCAGGGCAGGTGGCTACACCTTC. Translated, it gives CASSLGEPRAGGYTF.

The chain joins TRBV6-4 to TRBJ2-3; 7 positions agree with TRBD2. This CDR3 region has 16 residues. Germline CDR1 is MRHNA and CDR2 is SNTAGT. J gave up 2 bases and V 8 bases, and 13 bases lay outside the gene matches. The CDR3 region has the DNA TGTGCCAGCGCCTACATGGCGGGGGACCCCACAGATACGCAGTATTTT. The encoded protein is CASAYMAGDPTDTQYF.